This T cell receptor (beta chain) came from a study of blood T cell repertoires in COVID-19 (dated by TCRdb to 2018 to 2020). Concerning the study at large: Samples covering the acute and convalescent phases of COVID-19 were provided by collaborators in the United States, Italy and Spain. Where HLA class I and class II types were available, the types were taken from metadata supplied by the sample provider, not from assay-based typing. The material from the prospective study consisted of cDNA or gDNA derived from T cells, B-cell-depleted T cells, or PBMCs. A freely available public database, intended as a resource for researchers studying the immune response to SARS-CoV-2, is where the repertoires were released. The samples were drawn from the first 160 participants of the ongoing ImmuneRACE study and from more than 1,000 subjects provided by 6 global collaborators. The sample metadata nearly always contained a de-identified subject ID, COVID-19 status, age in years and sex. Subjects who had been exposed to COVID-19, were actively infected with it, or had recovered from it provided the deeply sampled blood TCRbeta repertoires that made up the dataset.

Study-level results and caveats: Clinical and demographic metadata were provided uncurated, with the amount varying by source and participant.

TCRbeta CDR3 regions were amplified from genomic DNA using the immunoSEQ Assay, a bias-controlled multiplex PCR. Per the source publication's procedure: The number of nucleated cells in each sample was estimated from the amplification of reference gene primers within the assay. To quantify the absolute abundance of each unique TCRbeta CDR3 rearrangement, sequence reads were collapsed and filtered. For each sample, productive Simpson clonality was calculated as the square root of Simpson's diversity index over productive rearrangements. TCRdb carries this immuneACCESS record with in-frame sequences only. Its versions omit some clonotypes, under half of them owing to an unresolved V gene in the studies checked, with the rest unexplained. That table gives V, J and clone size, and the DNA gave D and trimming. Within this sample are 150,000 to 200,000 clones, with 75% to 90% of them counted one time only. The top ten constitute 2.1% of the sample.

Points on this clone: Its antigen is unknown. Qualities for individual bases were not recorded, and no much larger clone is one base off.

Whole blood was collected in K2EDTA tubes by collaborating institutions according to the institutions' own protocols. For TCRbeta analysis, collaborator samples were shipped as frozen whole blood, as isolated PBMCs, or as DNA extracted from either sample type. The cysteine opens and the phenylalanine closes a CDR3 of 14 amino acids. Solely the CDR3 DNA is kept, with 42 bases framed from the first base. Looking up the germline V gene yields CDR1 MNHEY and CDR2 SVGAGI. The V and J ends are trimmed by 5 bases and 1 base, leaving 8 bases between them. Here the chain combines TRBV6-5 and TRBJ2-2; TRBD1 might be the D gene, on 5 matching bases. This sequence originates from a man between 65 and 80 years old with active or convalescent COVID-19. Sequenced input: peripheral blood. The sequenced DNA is TGTGCCAGCAGTCGTGACAGGAACACCGGGGAGCTGTTTTTT. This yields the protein CASSRDRNTGELFF.